The clone carrying this T cell receptor (beta chain) was found a few times. Assay: immunoSEQ multiplex PCR; the TCRdb copy retains only in-frame clones and omits some. The sample records tens of thousands of clones, around 84% being singletons. The data belong to a study of T cell changes during pregnancy in multiple sclerosis. The specimen comprised CD4+ T cells from peripheral blood mononuclear cells, sampled before pregnancy. The sequence was collected from a female donor with multiple sclerosis, enrolled in a pregnancy study.

CDR3 in amino acids: CASSSGLAGGPSSTDTQYF. As DNA, the CDR3 is TGTGCCAGCAGCTCGGGACTAGCGGGAGGCCCCTCCAGCACAGATACGCAGTATTTT. The chain couples TRBV7-2 to TRBJ2-3, with TRBD2 matching 15 bases. J lost 0 bases, V lost 4 bases, and 8 bases had no gene match. The CDR3 loop spans 19 amino acids. Germline CDR1 SGHTA, CDR2 FQGNSA.